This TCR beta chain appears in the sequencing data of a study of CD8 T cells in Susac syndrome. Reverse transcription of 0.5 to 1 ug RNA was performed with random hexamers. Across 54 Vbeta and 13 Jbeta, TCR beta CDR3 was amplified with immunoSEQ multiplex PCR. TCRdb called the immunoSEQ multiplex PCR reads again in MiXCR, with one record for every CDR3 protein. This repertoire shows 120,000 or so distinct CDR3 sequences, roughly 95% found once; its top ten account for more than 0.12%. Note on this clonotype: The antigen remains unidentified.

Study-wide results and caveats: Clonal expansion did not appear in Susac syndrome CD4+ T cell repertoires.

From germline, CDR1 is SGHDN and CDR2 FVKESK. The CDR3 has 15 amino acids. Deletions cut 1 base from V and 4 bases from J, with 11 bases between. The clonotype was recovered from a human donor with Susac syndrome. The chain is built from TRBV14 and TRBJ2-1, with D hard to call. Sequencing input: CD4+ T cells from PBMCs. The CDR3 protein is CASSQGDRRYNEQFF. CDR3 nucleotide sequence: TGTGCCAGCAGCCAAGGGGATAGGAGATACAATGAGCAGTTCTTC.